The 15 T cell receptor beta chains below all came from one sample that was sequenced in a study of identical twins. TCRdb used MiXCR to reprocess the 5' RACE reads, holding one entry per CDR3 protein. The sample includes under 500,000 distinct CDR3 sequences, roughly 13% of them seen just once. The sample also formed part of further work on yellow fever vaccine responses in identical twins.

The sample was CD4+ T cells sorted from blood. Receptors were obtained from a woman between 18 and 29 years old in good health.

This clonotype was seen a handful of times. This rearrangement joins TRBV6-6 to TRBJ1-2; D ambiguous. This CDR3 region has 13 residues. The germline V gene encodes CDR1 MNHNY and CDR2 SVGAGI (reference sequence). Trimming left V 6 bases short and J 1 base short, with 9 bases between. CDR3 DNA: TGTGCCAGCAGCCGGGCCCTTAACTATGGCTACACCTTC. Translated, it gives CASSRALNYGYTF.

V and J are TRBV6-4 and TRBJ2-3; tentative D call: TRBD2 (6 bases). This CDR3 is built from 14 residues. Per germline, CDR1 MRHNA and CDR2 SNTAGT. The V gene lost 2 bases and the J gene lost 4 bases, with 10 bases spanning the gap. CDR3 sequence reads: CASSDRGRSDTQYF. The CDR3 DNA reads as TGTGCCAGCAGTGACCGAGGGAGGTCAGATACGCAGTATTTT.

This clonotype was observed a few times. This chain uses TRBV4-3 with TRBJ2-2; tentatively, D is TRBD1 (5 bases). The length of the CDR3 is 18 residues. V gave up 0 bases and J gave up 4 bases, with 18 bases separating them. Germline V gene data show CDR1 as LGHNA and CDR2 as YSLEER. CDR3 amino acids: CASSQDQSRTLGTGELFF. CDR3 sequence (DNA): TGCGCCAGCAGCCAAGATCAGAGTCGGACACTCGGCACCGGGGAGCTGTTTTTT.

This clonotype came up many times. The chain joins TRBV15 to TRBJ1-5, with 9 bases matching TRBD1. The CDR3 runs 17 residues. Germline CDR1 LNHNV, CDR2 YYDKDF (reference sequence). The ends lost 4 bases at V and 2 bases at J; junction bases unmatched: 9. The CDR3 sequence is CATSTEIRQGGNQPQHF. For the CDR3, the DNA is TGTGCCACCAGCACCGAGATTCGACAGGGGGGCAATCAGCCCCAGCATTTT.

The CDR3 reads CASSEDSYNEQFF. The CDR3 nucleotides are TGTGCCAGCAGTGAGGACTCATACAATGAGCAGTTCTTC. This chain joins TRBV2 and TRBJ2-1, with D possibly TRBD2 on 5 matching bases. In germline, CDR1 is SNHLY, CDR2 FYNNEI. The CDR3 sequence is 13 residues long. V shed 3 bases and J shed 4 bases, with 7 bases lying between them.

This clonotype was counted a few times. The chain couples TRBV2 to TRBJ2-5; 13 positions match TRBD2. Germline CDR1 and CDR2: SNHLY and FYNNEI. The CDR3 consists of 18 residues. J gave up 5 bases and V 6 bases, and 15 bases lay outside the gene matches. The CDR3 region is CASSSRTSGGPGRETQYF. In DNA form, the CDR3 reads TGTGCCAGCAGCTCGCGGACTAGCGGGGGACCTGGGAGGGAGACCCAGTACTTC.

The chain couples TRBV27 to TRBJ2-7; D not certain. Germline V gene data show CDR1 as MNHEY and CDR2 as SMNVEV (reference sequence). V lost 3 bases and J lost 6, with 24 bases in between. The CDR3 is 17 residues long. Written as DNA, the CDR3 is TGTGCCAGCAGTTTGACCGGCGCCGGGCTAGTTGCCGGCGAGCAGTACTTC. Translated, it gives CASSLTGAGLVAGEQYF.

This clonotype was counted at least ten times. The chain is built from TRBV24-1 and TRBJ1-5; no reliable D call. This CDR3 spans 13 amino acids. V was cut by 4 bases and J by 8 bases, with 11 bases left in between. Germline CDR1 KGHDR, CDR2 SFDVKD. CDR3 DNA sequence: TGTGCCACCAGTGAGAACGACATGGAGCCCCAGCATTTT. Its translation: CATSENDMEPQHF.

This clonotype was detected only a few times. The CDR3 nucleotides are TGTGCCATCAGTGAGGAACCGGGACTAGCGGGATCATTTTCTAAGAGTACGCAGTATTTT. This sequence encodes CAISEEPGLAGSFSKSTQYF. The rearrangement joins TRBV10-3 to TRBJ2-3; 13 nucleotides match TRBD2. The CDR3 loop spans 20 amino acids. From germline, CDR1 is ENHRY and CDR2 SYGVKD. Trimming cost V 2 bases and J 8 bases; bases outside gene matches: 19.

This clonotype was detected a few times. This chain joins TRBV6-1 and TRBJ2-7; D remains unclear. Germline loops: CDR1 MNHNS, CDR2 SASEGT. The CDR3 spans 16 residues. V lost 7 bases, J lost 1 base, and 20 bases lay in between. The CDR3 is CASIRTLVNVSYEQYF. CDR3 sequence (DNA): TGTGCCAGCATCAGAACCCTAGTTAATGTGTCCTACGAGCAGTACTTC.

This clonotype was recorded many times. The chain has TRBV6-2 or TRBV6-3 and TRBJ2-5; no definite D call. Per the germline V gene, CDR1 is MNHEY and CDR2 is SVGEGT. This CDR3 region has 11 residues. V was cut by 5 bases and J by 5 bases, with 6 bases left in between. CDR3 sequence: CASSRRETQYF. The CDR3 DNA is TGTGCCAGCAGTAGACGGGAGACCCAGTACTTC.

This clonotype appeared many times. V gene TRBV28 combines with J gene TRBJ2-7; D is unresolved. Germline CDR1 MDHEN, CDR2 SYDVKM. The CDR3 spans 13 residues. V dropped 7 bases and J dropped 4 bases, with 14 bases sitting between them. The CDR3 nucleotides are TGTGCCAGCACTTCCACACCGTCGTACGAGCAGTACTTC. Translated, it gives CASTSTPSYEQYF.

This clonotype was recorded many times. The genes are TRBV7-8 and TRBJ2-3, with D perhaps matching TRBD1 (7 bases). CDR3 length equals 15 residues. Germline lookup yields CDR1 SGHVS and CDR2 FQNEAQ. The V end lost 4 bases, the J end lost 4 bases, and 15 bases lay between the germline ends. CDR3 sequence: CASSSEGAPSDTQYF. DNA of the CDR3: TGTGCCAGCAGCTCGGAGGGGGCGCCCTCAGATACGCAGTATTTT.

This clonotype was picked up a small number of times. This chain joins TRBV20-1 and TRBJ2-3, with a weak D call TRBD2 (5 bases). Germline CDR1 DFQATT, CDR2 SNEGSKA (reference sequence). Trimming took 3 bases from V and 0 from J, leaving 13 bases between them. This CDR3 has 15 amino acids. Here the CDR3 reads CSARPPGTSTDTQYF. DNA of the CDR3: TGCAGTGCTAGGCCTCCGGGAACCAGCACAGATACGCAGTATTTT.

The chain couples TRBV7-9 to TRBJ1-1; a weak D match, TRBD1 (5 bases). Germline loops: CDR1 SEHNR, CDR2 FQNEAQ (reference sequence). This CDR3 contains 15 residues. V lost 4 bases, J lost 4 bases, and 16 bases lay in between. The CDR3 bases are TGTGCCAGCAGCTCCGATGGGGGACTTTCCACTGAAGCTTTCTTT. Its protein is CASSSDGGLSTEAFF.